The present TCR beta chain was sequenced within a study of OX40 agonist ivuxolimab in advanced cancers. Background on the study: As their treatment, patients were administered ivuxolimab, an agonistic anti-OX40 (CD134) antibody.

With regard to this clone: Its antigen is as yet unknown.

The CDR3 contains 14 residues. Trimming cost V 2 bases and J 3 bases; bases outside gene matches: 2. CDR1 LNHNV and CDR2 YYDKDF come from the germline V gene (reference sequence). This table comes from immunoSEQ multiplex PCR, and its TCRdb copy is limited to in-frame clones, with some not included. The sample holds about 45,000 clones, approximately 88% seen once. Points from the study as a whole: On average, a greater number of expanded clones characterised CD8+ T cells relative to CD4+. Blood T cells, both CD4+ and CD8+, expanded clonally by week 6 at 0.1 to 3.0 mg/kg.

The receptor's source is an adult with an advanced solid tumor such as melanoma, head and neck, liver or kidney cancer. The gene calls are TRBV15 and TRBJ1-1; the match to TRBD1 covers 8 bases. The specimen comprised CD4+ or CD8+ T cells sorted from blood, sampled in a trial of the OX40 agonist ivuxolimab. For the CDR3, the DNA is TGTGCCACCAGCAGAACAGGGGGGGACACTGAAGCTTTCTTT. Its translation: CATSRTGGDTEAFF.